This T cell receptor beta chain was sequenced during a study of shared clonotypes between healthy human individuals. The CDR3 extends over 16 amino acids. The germline V gene encodes CDR1 SGDLS and CDR2 YYNGEE. Between the trimmed V and J ends, which lost 0 bases and 3 bases, there was a span of 16 bases. Several immunoSEQ plates held equal portions of the genomic DNA taken from each subset. Replicate PCRs were loaded with approximately 300 ng DNA from unsorted PBMC, around 28,000 T cell genomes. Assay: immunoSEQ multiplex PCR; the TCRdb copy retains only in-frame clones and omits some. The sample yields about 460,000 clones, 70% to 80% seen once.

Sequenced: PBMCs. The chain uses TRBV9 and TRBJ2-7; D is unresolved. The clonotype originates from a woman between 35 and 50 years old in good health. Some clones in this sample may be carry-over from other donors' samples. CDR3 nucleotides: TGTGCCAGCAGCGTAGGCTGGTCTAGTGAGTACTACGAGCAGTACTTC. This codes for CASSVGWSSEYYEQYF. The variable domain in full, with the rest retrieved from reference TRBV9 and TRBJ2-7, is DSGVTQTPKHLITATGQRVTLRCSPRSGDLSVYWYQQSLDQGLQFLIQYYNGEERAKGNILERFSAQQFPDLHSELNLSSLELGDSALYFCASSVGWSSEYYEQYFGPGTRLTVT.